This T cell receptor (beta chain) derives from a study of graft-versus-host responses after intestinal transplantation (dated by TCRdb to 2020 to 2022). As for the study more broadly: The transplants that recipients received were multivisceral, liver-intestinal, or isolated intestinal. To identify alloreactive clones, pre-transplant mixed lymphocyte reaction products were sequenced and then compared with unstimulated pre-transplant donor and recipient T cells. A peak of at least 4% donor T cells among recipient peripheral blood mononuclear cells was the definition used for donor T cell macrochimerism. Every recipient was given anti-thymocyte globulin induction, then maintenance tacrolimus and steroids for 3 to 4 years. Instead of going to the commercial service, samples from a few later patients were sequenced in-house on an Illumina MiSeq and processed with MiXCR. After intestinal transplantation, graft-versus-host and host-versus-graft alloreactive T cell clones were followed in the graft, circulation and bone marrow using bulk TCR-beta CDR3 sequencing. A cohort of fewer than 25 intestinal transplant recipients, including one retransplant, was enrolled, and a few patients lacking pretransplant specimens were excluded.

Broader findings and caveats from the paper: GvH clones turned up in recipient bone marrow, with some appearing earlier in ileal mucosa or blood, a pattern consistent with an intestinal mucosal origin. Early after transplant, peak levels of circulating GvH clones were associated with declines in HvG clones. Patients with donor T cell macrochimerism had high GvH to HvG T cell clonal ratios in their allografts. The conclusions were limited by the relatively low number and heterogeneity of the intestinal transplant patients.

Worth noting for this clone: Which antigen it targets is not known. No base qualities exist here, and no much larger clone lies one base off it.

Receptor libraries were prepared by the immunoSEQ multiplex PCR assay. Adaptive Biotechnologies carried out high-throughput TCR-beta CDR3 sequencing of genomic DNA for most patients. The study's processing was this. Adaptive's ImmunoSEQ software supplied the TCR sequencing data for around 19 patients, while MiXCR and VDJtools were used to process three other patients. CDR3 nucleotide sequences shared between donor and recipient were removed because the origin of such sequences could not be assigned. Alloreactive clones required at least 2-fold expansion over unstimulated cells and minimum CFSE-low frequency of 0.002% (template counts) or 0.001% (read counts). Clones were considered mappable if detected in sequenced pre-transplant spleen, lymph node, or MLR CFSE-low populations of the donor or recipient. The cumulative frequency of alloreactive clones was calculated as a percentage of all sequences, weighted by copy number. The clones in this table, taken by TCRdb from immuneACCESS, are in-frame only. Not every clone is retained; where verified, under half of the shortfall comes from an unresolved V gene, and the cause of the rest is unknown. The V and J calls and clone size were taken over from that table, and D and trimming were inferred from the DNA. Here the sample has about 97,000 clones; 80% to 95% occur a single time. Clones ranked in the top ten supply 15% to 20% of the sample.

In the first month after transplant, blood samples were collected up to 4 times, and after that at least monthly when available. V loses 5 bases at its end and J loses 10 bases; junction bases beyond the gene matches: 10. CDR1 and CDR2 were assigned from the germline V gene as SGHVS and FNYEAQ. The CDR3 runs 13 amino acids, cysteine and phenylalanine included. Only the CDR3 DNA is retained, 39 bases long and in frame from the first base. The rearrangement combines TRBV7-6 with TRBJ1-1; 7 junctional bases match TRBD1. Sequencing used PBMCs, obtained 453 days after intestinal transplant. This clonotype was obtained from a human patient who received an intestinal transplant, so some T cells may come from the graft donor. The CDR3 region reads CASSRTGALPAFF. DNA sequence: TGTGCCAGCAGCCGGACAGGCGCCCTTCCAGCTTTCTTT.